Listed below are T cell receptor beta chains from one sample, sequenced in a study of cytomegalovirus exposure and HLA in healthy donors. Profiling relied on immunoSEQ multiplex PCR, and the TCRdb table lists in-frame clones only, not all of them. This table holds under 140,000 clones, 75% to 80% found once. The sample consisted of PBMCs. The receptors here all came from a young woman in good health and CMV-seronegative. CDR3s include the opening cysteine and the closing phenylalanine or tryptophan. The order of the fields is CDR3 length, clone size, D gene, J gene, V gene, CDR3 DNA, CDR3 protein. D genes are given only for firm matches. A clone size is listed for some rows: how often the clone was seen (once, few, many), or a class if it is expanded.

13 | NA | TRBD1 | TRBJ1-2 | TRBV2 | TGTGATGCACTGGGCAGGGGGCGCGGTGGCTACACCTTC | CDALGRGRGGYTF
15 | NA | NA | TRBJ2-6 | TRBV5-1 | TGCGCCAGCAGCTTGGCAGGGTCCGGGGCCAACGTCCTGACTTTC | CASSLAGSGANVLTF
13 | NA | TRBD1 | TRBJ2-3 | TRBV19 | TGTGCCAGTGGGACAGGAGGCACAGATACGCAGTATTTT | CASGTGGTDTQYF
16 | few | NA | TRBJ1-4 | TRBV4-2 | TGTGCCAGCAGCCAAGAGGACAGTGCAACTAATGAAAAACTGTTTTTT | CASSQEDSATNEKLFF
15 | NA | NA | TRBJ2-5 | TRBV10-3 | TGTGCCATCAGTGACGGTACTAGCCCACAAGAGACCCAGTACTTC | CAISDGTSPQETQYF
14 | few | NA | TRBJ2-3 | TRBV7-2 | TGTGCCAGCAGCCCCGGGGGGCTCACAGATACGCAGTATTTT | CASSPGGLTDTQYF
14 | NA | TRBD1 | TRBJ1-5 | TRBV13 | TGTGCCAGCAGTCACGGGACAGGGGATCAGCCCCAGCATTTT | CASSHGTGDQPQHF
14 | NA | TRBD1 | TRBJ1-2 | TRBV5-4 | TGTGCCAGCAGCTTGGGGAGACAGGGAAGTGGCTACACCTTC | CASSLGRQGSGYTF
14 | NA | NA | TRBJ1-1 | TRBV28 | TGTGCCAGCACCTCGGAGGGATTGAACACTGAAGCTTTCTTT | CASTSEGLNTEAFF
14 | NA | TRBD1 | TRBJ1-4 | TRBV30 | TGTGCCTGGATCCCCCGGGACAGTCCTGCAAAACTGTTTTTT | CAWIPRDSPAKLFF
13 | NA | NA | TRBJ1-1 | TRBV4-3 | TGCGCCAGCAGCCAAGGGCCCGGGACTGAAGCTTTCTTT | CASSQGPGTEAFF
15 | NA | TRBD2 | TRBJ2-1 | TRBV6-4 | TGTGCCAGCAGTGACTCAGCGGGGGGGTACAATGAGCAGTTCTTC | CASSDSAGGYNEQFF
14 | NA | NA | TRBJ2-7 | TRBV28 | TGTGCCACCCTAGCCGCCCCACAGGGCTACGAGCAGTACTTC | CATLAAPQGYEQYF
14 | NA | NA | TRBJ1-1 | TRBV12-1 | TGTGCCAGCAGCTTTGGTGACAGGGACACTGAAGCTTTCTTT | CASSFGDRDTEAFF
15 | once | NA | TRBJ1-6 | TRBV6-1 | TGTGCCAGCCCCGGTGGGGCAGGGGAAAATTCACCCCTCCACTTT | CASPGGAGENSPLHF
12 | NA | NA | TRBJ1-1 | TRBV25-1 | TGTGCCAGCAGTGATATGAACACTGAAGCTTTCTTT | CASSDMNTEAFF
15 | NA | NA | TRBJ1-4 | TRBV7-2 | TGTGCCAGCAGCAGCCAGCGGATCTCTAATGAAAAACTGTTTTTT | CASSSQRISNEKLFF
14 | few | NA | TRBJ2-1 | TRBV28 | TGTGCCACTCTACAAGGGGGCTCCTACAATGAGCAGTTCTTC | CATLQGGSYNEQFF
16 | NA | TRBD1 | TRBJ1-1 | TRBV19 | TGTGCCAGTAGTATAGAGGGACAGGCCATGAACACTGAAGCTTTCTTT | CASSIEGQAMNTEAFF
12 | NA | NA | TRBJ2-2 | TRBV4-1 | TGCGCCAGCAGCCTCTACACCGGGGAGCTGTTTTTT | CASSLYTGELFF
15 | NA | NA | TRBJ2-7 | TRBV4-1 | TGCGCCAGCAGCCAAGCGGACAGATTATCCTACGAGCAGTACTTC | CASSQADRLSYEQYF